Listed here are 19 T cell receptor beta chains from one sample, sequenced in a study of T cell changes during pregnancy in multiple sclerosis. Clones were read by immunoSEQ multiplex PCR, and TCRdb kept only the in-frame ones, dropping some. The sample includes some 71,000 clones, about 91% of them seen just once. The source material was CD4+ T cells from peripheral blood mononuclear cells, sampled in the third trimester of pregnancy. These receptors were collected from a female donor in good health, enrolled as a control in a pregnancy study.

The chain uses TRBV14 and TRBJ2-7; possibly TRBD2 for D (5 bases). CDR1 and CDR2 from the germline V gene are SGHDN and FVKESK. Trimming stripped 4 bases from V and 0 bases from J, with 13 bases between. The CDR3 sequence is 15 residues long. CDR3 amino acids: CASSRLGESSYEQYF. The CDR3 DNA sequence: TGTGCCAGCAGCCGGCTCGGGGAAAGCTCCTACGAGCAGTACTTC. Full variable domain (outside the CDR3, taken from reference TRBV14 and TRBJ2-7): EAGVTQFPSHSVIEKGQTVTLRCDPISGHDNLYWYRRVMGKEIKFLLHFVKESKQDESGMPNNRFLAERTGGTYSTLKVQPAELEDSGVYFCASSRLGESSYEQYFGPGTRLTVT.

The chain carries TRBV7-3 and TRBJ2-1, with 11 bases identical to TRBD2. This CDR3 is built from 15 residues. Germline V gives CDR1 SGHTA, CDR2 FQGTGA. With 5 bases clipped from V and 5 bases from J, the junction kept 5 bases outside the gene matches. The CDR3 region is CASSLELAGDNEQFF. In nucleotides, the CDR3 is TGTGCCAGCAGCCTGGAACTAGCGGGGGACAATGAGCAGTTCTTC.

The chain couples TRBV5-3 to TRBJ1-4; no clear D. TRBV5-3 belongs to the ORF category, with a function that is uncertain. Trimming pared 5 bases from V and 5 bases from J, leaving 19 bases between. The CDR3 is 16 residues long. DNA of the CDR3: TGTGCCAGAAGTCCACGACGACCGGGTCGAAATGAAAAACTGTTTTTT. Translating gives CARSPRRPGRNEKLFF.

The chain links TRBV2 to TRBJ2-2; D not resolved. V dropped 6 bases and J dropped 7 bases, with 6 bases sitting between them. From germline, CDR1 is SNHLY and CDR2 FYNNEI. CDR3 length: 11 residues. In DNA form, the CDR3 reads TGTGCCAGCAGGGCCATCGGGGAGCTGTTTTTT. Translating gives CASRAIGELFF.

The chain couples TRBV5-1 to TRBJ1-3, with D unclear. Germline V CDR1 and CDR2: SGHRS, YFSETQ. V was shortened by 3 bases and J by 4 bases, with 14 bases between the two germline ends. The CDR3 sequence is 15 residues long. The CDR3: CASSSAGGRGNTIYF. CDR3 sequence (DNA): TGCGCCAGCAGCTCGGCAGGAGGGCGCGGAAACACCATATATTTT.

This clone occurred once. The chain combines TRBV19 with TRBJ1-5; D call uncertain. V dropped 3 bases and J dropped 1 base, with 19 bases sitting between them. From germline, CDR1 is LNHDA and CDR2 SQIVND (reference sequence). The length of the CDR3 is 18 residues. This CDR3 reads CASSMQSVRAGSNQPQHF. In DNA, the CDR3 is TGTGCCAGTAGTATGCAAAGTGTGAGGGCAGGCAGCAATCAGCCCCAGCATTTT.

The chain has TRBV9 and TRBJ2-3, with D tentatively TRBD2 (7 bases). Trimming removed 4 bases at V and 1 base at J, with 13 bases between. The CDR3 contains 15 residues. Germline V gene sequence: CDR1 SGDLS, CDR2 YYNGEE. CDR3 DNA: TGTGCCAGCAGCCGCAGAGGGGGGGGCACAGATACGCAGTATTTT. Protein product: CASSRRGGGTDTQYF.

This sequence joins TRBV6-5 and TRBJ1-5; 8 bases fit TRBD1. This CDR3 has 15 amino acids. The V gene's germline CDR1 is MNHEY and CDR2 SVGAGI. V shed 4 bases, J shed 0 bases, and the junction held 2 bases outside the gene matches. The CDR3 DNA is TGTGCCAGCAGTTTGACAGGGGTTAGCAATCAGCCCCAGCATTTT. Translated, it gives CASSLTGVSNQPQHF.

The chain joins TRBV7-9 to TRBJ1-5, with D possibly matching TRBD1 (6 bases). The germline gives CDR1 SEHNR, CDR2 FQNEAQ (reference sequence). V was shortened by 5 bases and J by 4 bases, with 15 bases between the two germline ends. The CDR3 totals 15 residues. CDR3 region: CASSLSDRSNQPQHF. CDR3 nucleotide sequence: TGTGCCAGCAGCCTCTCCGACAGGAGTAATCAGCCCCAGCATTTT. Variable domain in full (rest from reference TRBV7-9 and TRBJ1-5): DTGVSQNPRHKITKRGQNVTFRCDPISEHNRLYWYRQTLGQGPEFLTYFQNEAQLEKSRLLSDRFSAERPKGSFSTLEIQRTEQGDSAMYLCASSLSDRSNQPQHFGDGTRLSIL.

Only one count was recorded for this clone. CDR3: CASSPQVGTQYF. Here the CDR3 DNA reads TGTGCCAGCAGCCCTCAGGTTGGTACGCAGTATTTT. J is TRBJ2-3 and V is TRBV9; no clear D. This CDR3 is 12 amino acids long. V was shortened by 4 bases and J by 8 bases, with 11 bases between the two germline ends. Germline CDR1 reads SGDLS; CDR2 reads YYNGEE.

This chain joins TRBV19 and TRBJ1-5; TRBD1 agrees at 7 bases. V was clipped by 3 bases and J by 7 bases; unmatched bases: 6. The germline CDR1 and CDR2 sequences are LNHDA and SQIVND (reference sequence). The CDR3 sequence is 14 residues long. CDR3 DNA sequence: TGTGCCAGTAGTATGGTCCAGGGGGAGCAGCCCCAGCATTTT. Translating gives CASSMVQGEQPQHF.

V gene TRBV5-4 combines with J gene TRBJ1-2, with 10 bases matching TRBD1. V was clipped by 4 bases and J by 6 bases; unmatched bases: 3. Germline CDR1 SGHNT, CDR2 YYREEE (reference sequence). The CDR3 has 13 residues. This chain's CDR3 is CASSPGQGDGYTF. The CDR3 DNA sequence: TGTGCCAGCAGCCCTGGACAGGGGGATGGCTACACCTTC.

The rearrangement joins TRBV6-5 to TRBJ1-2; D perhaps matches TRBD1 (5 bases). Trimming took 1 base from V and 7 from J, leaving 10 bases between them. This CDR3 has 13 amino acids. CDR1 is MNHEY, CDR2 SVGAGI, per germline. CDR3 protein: CASSYFLGGGYTF. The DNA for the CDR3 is TGTGCCAGCAGTTACTTCCTCGGGGGTGGCTACACCTTC.

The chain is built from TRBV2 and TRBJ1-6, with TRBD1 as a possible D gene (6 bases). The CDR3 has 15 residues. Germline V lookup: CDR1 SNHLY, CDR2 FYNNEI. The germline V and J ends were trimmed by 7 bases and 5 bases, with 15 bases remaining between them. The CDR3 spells CASTKRGGNNSPLHF. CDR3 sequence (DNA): TGTGCCAGCACCAAAAGGGGGGGGAATAATTCACCCCTCCACTTT.

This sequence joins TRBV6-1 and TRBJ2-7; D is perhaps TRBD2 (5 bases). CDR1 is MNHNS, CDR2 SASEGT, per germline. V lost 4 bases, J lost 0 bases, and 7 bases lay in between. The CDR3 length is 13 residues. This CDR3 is CASSVTNSYEQYF. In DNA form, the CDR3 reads TGTGCCAGCAGTGTGACTAACTCCTACGAGCAGTACTTC.

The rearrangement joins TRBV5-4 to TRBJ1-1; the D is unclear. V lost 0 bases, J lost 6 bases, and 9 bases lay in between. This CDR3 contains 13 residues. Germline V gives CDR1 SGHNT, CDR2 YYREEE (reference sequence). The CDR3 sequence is CASSLGGSAEAFF. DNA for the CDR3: TGTGCCAGCAGCTTGGGAGGGTCGGCTGAAGCTTTCTTT.

The CDR3 DNA is TGTGCCACCCAGGCCACCTACCACTACGAGCAGTACTTC. It encodes CATQATYHYEQYF. This chain connects TRBV19 to TRBJ2-7, with no clear D. Germline CDR1 and CDR2: LNHDA and SQIVND (reference sequence). This CDR3 is built from 13 residues. Trimming cost V 10 bases and J 3 bases, with 16 bases left between them. The entire variable domain, with the rest obtained from reference TRBV19 and TRBJ2-7, is as follows: DGGITQSPKYLFRKEGQNVTLSCEQNLNHDAMYWYRQDPGQGLRLIYYSQIVNDFQKGDIAEGYSVSREKKESFPLTVTSAQKNPTAFYLCATQATYHYEQYFGPGTRLTVT.

DNA for the CDR3: TGTGCCAGCAGCGTAGGTCTGGGGAGGGGCACAGATACGCAGTATTTT. This sequence encodes CASSVGLGRGTDTQYF. This chain links TRBV9 with TRBJ2-3; 7 bases line up with TRBD2. Trimming at V came to 0 bases and at J to 1 base, leaving 5 bases not matched to a gene. Germline CDR1 SGDLS, CDR2 YYNGEE. This CDR3 has 16 amino acids.

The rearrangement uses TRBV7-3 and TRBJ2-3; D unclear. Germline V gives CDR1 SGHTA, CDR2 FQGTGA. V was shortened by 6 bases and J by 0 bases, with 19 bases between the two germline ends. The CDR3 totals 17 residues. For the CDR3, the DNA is TGTGCCAGCAGTCTAACCGGAGCAGAGGCTAGCACAGATACGCAGTATTTT. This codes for CASSLTGAEASTDTQYF.